This T cell receptor (beta chain) appears in the sequencing data of a study of T cell responses to AZD1222 COVID-19 vaccine (dated by TCRdb to about 2021). Background on the whole study: AZD1222 recipients given second doses at about 4 weeks or at about 12 weeks were pooled, since spike-specific TCR depth and breadth were not found to differ between the two schedules. TCR sequencing covered 233 trial participants: some 210 given two doses of AZD1222 and 26 given two doses of MenACWY control vaccine. Trial participants were enrolled by age into 18-55, 56-69 and 70-plus year subgroups, with roughly 150, 30 and 60 TCR-sequenced participants respectively.

Worth noting for this clone: Its recognized antigen is unknown. Base qualities are missing; no much larger clone stands one base away.

Broad study findings and their caveats: Because no samples from the day 14 peak response were available, repertoires could be characterized only after the peak T cell response. Conclusions about previously exposed vaccinees were limited because only 6 or 7 AZD1222 recipients were SARS-CoV-2 seropositive at baseline. A significant rise in spike-specific TCR breadth and depth was observed after two AZD1222 doses relative to day 0 and relative to MenACWY recipients. Vaccine-associated CD4 TCRs spanned the whole spike protein, with dominant responses in regions 160-218 and 743-854. The 56-69-year group was small, and its depth increase did not reach significance, likely because of low power. Nearly half of unique spike-specific TCRs reportedly recognized epitopes outside regions mutated in the B.1.351 and B.1.1.7 variants. Participants were mostly white British and included more females than males, and it was suggested by the authors that clonal diversity may have been underestimated.

The CDR3 regions of human TCRbeta chains were subjected to immunosequencing. On the authors' methods: Repertoire TCRs were checked for matches against a reference library of SARS-CoV-2-specific TCRs that had been generated using the MIRA antigen-specificity platform. Breadth was defined as the fraction of unique TCRs that were SARS-CoV-2-associated. Depth was defined as the fraction of total T cells that were SARS-CoV-2-associated. Using the MIRA data, each spike-specific TCR was mapped to the spike region that the TCR reacts to and placed in a CD4 or CD8 class. Log10-transformed breadth and depth values were compared by one-way ANOVA with Sidak's multiple comparisons tests. TCRdb re-hosts the immuneACCESS table, in-frame sequences only. Its copies lack some clones; in the studies checked, an unresolved V gene accounts for under half of them, and the cause for the rest is not known. V and J calls and clone size are as listed in that table; D and trimming were resolved from the DNA. The sample profile shows over 150,000 clones; approximately 90% of them were found once. The ten most abundant clones make up around 3% of the sample.

Per the germline V gene, SGHRS is the CDR1 and YFSETQ is the CDR2. The germline V and J ends show losses of 2 bases and 3 bases respectively, and no gene match explains 5 bases of the junction. The CDR3 numbers 14 residues from cysteine through phenylalanine. The only DNA kept is the CDR3, 42 bases in frame from the first base. The sample's time point label is to be understood as: baseline before first vaccination. Samples from vaccinated people were obtained from the UK trials COV001 and COV002, which included a single-blind randomized controlled phase 2/3 trial of AZD1222 (ChAdOx1 nCoV-19) in healthy adults. Trial participant PBMC samples were collected at day 0 and day 28 after the second dose for TCRbeta chain sequencing.

The V gene is TRBV5-1 and the J gene is TRBJ2-7, and TRBD1 aligns with 7 junction nucleotides. Source: peripheral blood, taken on day 0 of AZD1222 vaccination. This sequence originates from an adult in good health. CDR3 protein: CASSFARGSYEQYF. DNA sequence: TGCGCCAGCAGCTTCGCCAGGGGGAGCTACGAGCAGTACTTC.